These T cell receptor beta chains were read from a single sample in a study of OX40 agonist ivuxolimab in advanced cancers. Some clones are missing from TCRdb's copy, which holds only in-frame ones; the method was immunoSEQ multiplex PCR. The sample lists roughly 58,000 clones, over 60% seen once, with around 5.9% in the top ten. The source material was CD4+ or CD8+ T cells sorted from blood, sampled in a trial of the OX40 agonist ivuxolimab. These receptors were taken from an adult with an advanced solid tumor such as melanoma, head and neck, liver or kidney cancer. CDR3s include the opening cysteine and the closing phenylalanine or tryptophan. The D gene is left open where the match is weak. Not all rows give a size; the values are once, few, many and, for expanded clones, a class.

size	D	J	V	CDR3	DNA
few	TRBD1	TRBJ1-6	TRBV2	CASSDRGYSPLHF	TGTGCCAGCAGTGACAGGGGGTACTCACCCCTCCACTTT
few	TRBD1	TRBJ1-1	TRBV11-2	CASSPGTGSPGDTEAFF	TGTGCCAGCAGCCCCGGGACAGGGAGCCCCGGCGACACTGAAGCTTTCTTT
.	.	TRBJ2-1	TRBV6-5	CASKNGGPLNNEQFF	TGTGCCAGCAAAAACGGGGGCCCCCTGAACAATGAGCAGTTCTTC
.	.	TRBJ1-2	TRBV6-1	CASTPGGTYGYTF	TGTGCCAGCACCCCGGGCGGTACTTATGGCTACACCTTC
.	.	TRBJ2-7	TRBV5-6	CASSPYYGDYEQYF	TGTGCCAGCAGCCCTTACTATGGAGACTACGAGCAGTACTTC
.	.	TRBJ2-1	TRBV5-4	CASREDGKIYNEQFF	TGTGCCAGCAGGGAGGACGGAAAAATCTACAATGAGCAGTTCTTC
.	.	TRBJ1-1	TRBV19	CASSIVWEARKGKAFF	TGTGCCAGTAGTATAGTGTGGGAGGCCAGGAAGGGGAAAGCTTTCTTT
.	.	TRBJ1-2	TRBV11-2	CASSPEIWRGYGYTF	TGTGCCAGCAGCCCCGAGATTTGGAGGGGCTATGGCTACACCTTC
.	.	TRBJ2-1	TRBV4-3	CASSGGDIYSYNEQFF	TGCGCCAGCAGCGGGGGGGACATCTACTCCTACAATGAGCAGTTCTTC
.	TRBD2	TRBJ2-1	TRBV9	CASSPGTRVYNEQFF	TGTGCCAGCAGCCCCGGGACTAGGGTGTACAATGAGCAGTTCTTC
.	TRBD2	TRBJ2-1	TRBV5-1	CASRPSGGAYNEQFF	TGCGCCAGCAGACCTAGCGGGGGAGCCTACAATGAGCAGTTCTTC
.	.	TRBJ2-1	TRBV27	CASSPRWSYNEQFF	TGTGCCAGCAGCCCTCGGTGGTCCTACAATGAGCAGTTCTTC
.	TRBD2	TRBJ2-3	TRBV29-1	CSVESAGGGTDTQYF	TGCAGCGTTGAATCAGCGGGGGGGGGCACAGATACGCAGTATTTT
.	.	TRBJ1-2	TRBV5-5	CASSQLSEGYGYTF	TGTGCCAGCAGCCAACTTTCGGAGGGGTATGGCTACACCTTC
.	.	TRBJ2-5	TRBV9	CASSPLALETQYF	TGTGCCAGCAGCCCGCTAGCGTTAGAGACCCAGTACTTC
few	TRBD1	TRBJ1-5	TRBV13	CASSLGTGENQPQHF	TGTGCCAGCAGCTTGGGGACAGGGGAGAATCAGCCCCAGCATTTT
.	TRBD1	TRBJ2-5	TRBV7-9	CASSLAGGGETQYF	TGTGCCAGCAGCTTAGCAGGGGGCGGAGAGACCCAGTACTTC
.	.	TRBJ2-7	TRBV13	CASSLGGATYEQYF	TGTGCCAGCAGCTTAGGGGGGGCCACCTACGAGCAGTACTTC
.	TRBD2	TRBJ2-1	TRBV7-9	CASSLASGGGSYNEQFF	TGTGCCAGCAGCTTAGCTAGCGGGGGTGGTTCCTACAATGAGCAGTTCTTC
.	.	TRBJ2-1	TRBV7-3	CASSSGSSSYNEQFF	TGTGCCAGCAGTTCCGGGTCCTCCTCCTACAATGAGCAGTTCTTC
.	.	TRBJ2-2	TRBV10-1	CASSGGKTGELFF	TGCGCCAGCAGTGGGGGGAAGACCGGGGAGCTGTTTTTT
.	.	TRBJ1-5	TRBV6-5	CASSYSHQGNQPQHF	TGTGCCAGCAGTTACTCCCATCAGGGCAATCAGCCCCAGCATTTT
once	.	TRBJ2-5	TRBV4-1	CASSQDSNQETQYF	TGCGCCAGCAGCCAGGATTCGAACCAAGAGACCCAGTACTTC
.	TRBD1	TRBJ1-1	TRBV5-1	CASSYLTGDTEAFF	TGCGCCAGCAGCTACCTGACAGGGGACACTGAAGCTTTCTTT
.	.	TRBJ2-7	TRBV27	CASSLNEGELSYEQYF	TGTGCCAGCAGTTTAAATGAGGGGGAACTTTCCTACGAGCAGTACTTC
.	.	TRBJ2-4	TRBV2	CASKGEDIQYF	TGTGCCAGCAAGGGAGAGGACATTCAGTACTTC
.	TRBD1	TRBJ1-6	TRBV4-3	CASSQEGSRGSPLHF	TGCGCCAGCAGCCAAGAAGGATCCAGGGGGTCACCCCTCCACTTT
.	TRBD1	TRBJ2-7	TRBV27	CASSPATGGHSYEQYF	TGTGCCAGCAGCCCCGCTACAGGGGGCCACTCCTACGAGCAGTACTTC
.	TRBD1	TRBJ2-7	TRBV6-5	CASSRDRYEQYF	TGTGCCAGCAGTAGGGACAGGTACGAGCAGTACTTC
once	.	TRBJ2-7	TRBV28	CASGPGATSYEQYF	TGTGCCAGCGGACCAGGGGCTACCTCCTACGAGCAGTACTTC
.	TRBD1	TRBJ2-7	TRBV2	CASNRQGVLYEQYF	TGTGCCAGCAATAGACAGGGGGTACTCTACGAGCAGTACTTC
.	.	TRBJ1-4	TRBV11-3	CASSRSWAEKLFF	TGTGCCAGCAGTCGTAGCTGGGCTGAAAAACTGTTTTTT